These 13 T cell receptor beta chains share one sample of origin, sequenced in a study of shared clonotypes between healthy human individuals (dated by TCRdb to the early 2020s). The library relied on the immunoSEQ multiplex PCR assay. TCRdb limited this immuneACCESS table to in-frame rearrangements with V and J called. A share of clones is missing; checked studies link under half to unresolved V genes, and the rest is unexplained. This sample is represented by some 1.4 million clones; approximately 96% of them were singletons. Roughly 1.2% of the sample is held by the ten biggest clonotypes. Sequenced material: naive CD4+ T cells sorted from blood. Explained via the paper, the cell subset or site label denotes: CD45RA+ positively selected. These receptor sequences come from a man aged 30-40 years in good health.

V gene TRBV6-6 combines with J gene TRBJ2-1; possible D gene TRBD2, 5 bases. CDR1 and CDR2 from the germline V gene are MNHNY and SVGAGI (reference sequence). There are 11 residues in the CDR3. Trimming took off 8 bases at V and 10 bases at J, with 12 bases between the two ends. The DNA of the CDR3 is TGTGCCAGCGCTAGGGCGGGCGAGCAGTTCTTC. Translating it yields CASARAGEQFF.

The count of this clone is one. The sample has other DNA sequences that encode this CDR3 too. This rearrangement joins TRBV18 to TRBJ2-5; 8 nucleotides agree with TRBD1. After removal of 1 base from V and 5 bases from J, the junction contained 3 bases not matched to a gene. The CDR3 spans 14 residues. Per the germline V gene, CDR1 is KGHSH and CDR2 is LQKENI. In nucleotides, the CDR3 is TGTGCCAGCTCACCACTCAGGGGGCGGGAGACCCAGTACTTC. Its translation is CASSPLRGRETQYF.

A few counts support this clone. CDR3 in amino acids: CSGTSSDEQFF. CDR3 sequence (DNA): TGCAGCGGGACTAGCTCGGATGAGCAGTTCTTC. This sequence joins TRBV29-1 and TRBJ2-1, with 8 bases identical to TRBD2. This CDR3 has 11 residues. V trimming: 7 bases; J trimming: 8 bases; junction bases outside the gene matches: 4. Germline lookup yields CDR1 SQVTM and CDR2 ANQGSEA.

The chain is built from TRBV18 and TRBJ2-1; 8 bases line up with TRBD1. There are 13 residues in the CDR3. CDR1 is KGHSH and CDR2 is LQKENI in the germline V gene. The V segment lost 3 bases and the J segment 10 bases; nucleotides outside the gene matches: 5. CDR3 DNA sequence: TGTGCCAGCTCACCTCGACAGGGGAGCGAGCAGTTCTTC. This sequence encodes CASSPRQGSEQFF.

The gene calls are TRBV6-6 and TRBJ1-5; D is unclear. CDR3 length: 14 residues. Trimming cost V 4 bases and J 6 bases, with 13 bases left between them. Per the germline V gene, CDR1 is MNHNY and CDR2 is SVGAGI (reference sequence). CDR3 in amino acids: CASSSAIERQPQHF. As DNA, the CDR3 is TGTGCCAGCAGTTCCGCAATCGAGCGTCAGCCCCAGCATTTT.

This clone occurred once. J is TRBJ1-3 and V is TRBV29-1; no clear D gene. This CDR3 is built from 12 residues. The ends were cut back, 7 bases at V and 0 bases at J, with 7 bases in the middle. Germline V gene lookup returns CDR1 SQVTM and CDR2 ANQGSEA. CDR3 nucleotides: TGCAGCGGGGCCCGCTCTGGAAACACCATATATTTT. Encoded protein: CSGARSGNTIYF.

This clone was seen only once. The V gene is TRBV9, the J gene TRBJ2-7; D remains unclear. Trimming stripped 0 bases from V and 7 bases from J, with 11 bases between. Germline-derived CDR1 and CDR2 are SGDLS and YYNGEE. The CDR3 has 13 residues. This CDR3 is CASSVEALSEQYF. The DNA of the CDR3 is TGTGCCAGCAGCGTAGAGGCTCTTTCGGAGCAGTACTTC.

The rearrangement joins TRBV9 to TRBJ1-2, with D perhaps matching TRBD1 (5 bases). The CDR3 runs to 14 residues. Looked up from germline, CDR1 is SGDLS and CDR2 is YYNGEE. V lost 3 bases, J lost 4 bases, and 13 bases lay in between. The CDR3 DNA sequence: TGTGCCAGCAGCGAGGGAGGACAAGTCTATGGCTACACCTTC. The encoded protein is CASSEGGQVYGYTF.

The chain is built from TRBV28 and TRBJ1-4, with D tentatively TRBD1 (5 bases). Germline V gene data show CDR1 as MDHEN and CDR2 as SYDVKM. The V and J ends lost 11 bases and 8 bases respectively, with 15 bases between them. The CDR3 totals 12 residues. The CDR3 region is CAGSGLREKLFF. Written as DNA, the CDR3 is TGTGCCGGCTCAGGGTTAAGGGAAAAACTGTTTTTT.

The chain combines TRBV19 with TRBJ2-5; 16 bases are a match to TRBD2. Unmatched junction bases numbered 5, after V lost 5 bases and J lost 2 bases. From germline, CDR1 is LNHDA and CDR2 SQIVND (reference sequence). The CDR3 contains 17 residues. Here the CDR3 DNA reads TGTGCCAGTAGTGCGGGACTAGCGGGAGGGTGGCAAGAGACCCAGTACTTC. Protein sequence: CASSAGLAGGWQETQYF.

The chain joins TRBV10-3 to TRBJ2-5; D unclear. V shed 10 bases and J shed 3 bases, with 9 bases lying between them. The CDR3 contains 11 residues. CDR1 and CDR2 from the germline V gene are ENHRY and SYGVKD. The CDR3 region has the DNA TGTGCCAACCCCAGGAAAGAGACCCAGTACTTC. It translates to CANPRKETQYF.

The chain couples TRBV11-3 to TRBJ2-1; weak D call: TRBD2 (6 bases). The V and J ends lost 0 bases and 0 bases respectively, with 12 bases between them. Germline-derived CDR1 and CDR2 are SGHNT and YENEEA. The CDR3 is 17 residues long. The CDR3 spells CASSLELGGVSYNEQFF. The CDR3 DNA reads as TGTGCCAGCAGCTTAGAACTAGGAGGGGTCTCCTACAATGAGCAGTTCTTC.

The table lists this clone with a count of one. This chain connects TRBV7-9 to TRBJ2-7; 10 bases agree with TRBD2. Unmatched junction bases numbered 7, after V lost 1 base and J lost 1 base. This CDR3 spans 17 amino acids. Germline-derived CDR1 and CDR2 are SEHNR and FQNEAQ (reference sequence). The DNA of the CDR3 is TGTGCCAGCAGCTTAGGGGGGCTAGCGGGAGAGTCCTACGAGCAGTACTTC. Protein product: CASSLGGLAGESYEQYF.